Following are 18 T cell receptor beta chains from one sample sequenced in a study of blood T cell repertoires in COVID-19 (dated by TCRdb to the early 2020s). The method behind the library was the immunoSEQ multiplex PCR assay. TCRdb carries this immuneACCESS record with in-frame sequences only. Its versions omit some clonotypes, under half of them owing to an unresolved V gene in the studies checked, with the rest unexplained. The sample yields nearly 250,000 clones; about 82% were counted once. The ten largest clonotypes hold around 10% of the sample. Sequencing was performed on PBMCs or T cells enriched from blood (not recorded which). Every receptor here comes from a woman between 45 and 65 years old with acute COVID-19.

The chain uses TRBV30 and TRBJ1-2, with a tentative D call TRBD1 (5 bases). Germline lookup yields CDR1 GTSNPN and CDR2 SVGIG (reference sequence). Trimming removed 4 bases from V and 0 bases from J, with 15 bases in between. This CDR3 is 15 amino acids long. The CDR3 nucleotides are TGTGCCTGGACGCGGAGGGGCCTAGCTAACTATGGCTACACCTTC. It codes for CAWTRRGLANYGYTF.

The chain joins TRBV30 to TRBJ1-6; possible D gene TRBD1, 5 bases. The CDR3 consists of 16 residues. Germline V gene sequence: CDR1 GTSNPN, CDR2 SVGIG (reference sequence). V was shortened by 0 bases and J by 8 bases, with 17 bases between the two germline ends. The CDR3 DNA follows: TGTGCCTGGAGTGTAGCTGGGGGGACCTACCATTCACCCCTCCACTTT. This encodes CAWSVAGGTYHSPLHF.

The gene calls are TRBV3-1 (or the pseudogene TRBV3-2) and TRBJ1-1, with a possible D match to TRBD1 (6 bases). The CDR3 runs to 17 residues. Per germline, CDR1 LGHDT and CDR2 YNNKEL (reference sequence). V lost 0 bases and J 0 bases, leaving 14 bases between the germline ends. The CDR3 protein is CASSQDQAGGLNTEAFF. As DNA, the CDR3 is TGTGCCAGCAGCCAAGATCAAGCGGGGGGGCTGAACACTGAAGCTTTCTTT.

The rearrangement uses TRBV19 and TRBJ1-4, with D hard to call. The CDR3 loop spans 15 amino acids. Trimming shortened V by 3 bases and J by 5 bases, and 13 bases separated the two germline ends. Germline assignment: CDR1 LNHDA and CDR2 SQIVND (reference sequence). CDR3 nucleotide sequence: TGTGCCAGTAGTATGAGGCCAGCCGAGAATGAAAAACTGTTTTTT. Its protein is CASSMRPAENEKLFF.

J is TRBJ2-1 and V is TRBV9, with TRBD1 identical over 8 bases. The CDR3 totals 15 residues. Germline V gene sequence: CDR1 SGDLS, CDR2 YYNGEE. Trimming cost V 4 bases and J 8 bases; bases outside gene matches: 11. CDR3 protein: CASSSATGTGYEQFF. CDR3 bases: TGTGCCAGCAGCAGCGCCACAGGGACAGGTTATGAGCAGTTCTTC.

This chain connects TRBV14 to TRBJ2-7, with D perhaps matching TRBD2 (7 bases). CDR1 and CDR2 (germline): SGHDN, FVKESK. V lost 5 bases and J lost 3, with 14 bases in between. The CDR3 is 14 amino acids. The CDR3 nucleotides read TGTGCCAGCAGCGGAGGGGGACTAATCTACGAGCAGTACTTC. Translation: CASSGGGLIYEQYF.

This clone was counted a few times. The J gene is TRBJ1-6, the V gene TRBV29-1; TRBD1 might be the D (6 bases). Trimming left V 5 bases short and J 0 bases short, with 11 bases between. Germline lookup yields CDR1 SQVTM and CDR2 ANQGSEA. The CDR3 extends over 15 amino acids. The CDR3 region has the DNA TGCAGCGTTACTCAGGGGCCCTCCTATAATTCACCCCTCCACTTT. This codes for CSVTQGPSYNSPLHF.

The chain uses TRBV6-2 or TRBV6-3 and TRBJ1-1, with D possibly being TRBD1 (6 bases). The germline CDR1 and CDR2 sequences are MNHEY and SVGEGT. Between the trimmed V and J ends, which lost 6 bases and 8 bases, there was a span of 19 bases. The CDR3 sequence is 14 residues long. The CDR3 sequence: CASSVGPGHQEAFF. CDR3 nucleotides: TGTGCCAGCAGCGTAGGGCCGGGACACCAAGAAGCTTTCTTT.

The gene calls are TRBV2 and TRBJ2-5; 9 nucleotides align to TRBD2. The germline V gene encodes CDR1 SNHLY and CDR2 FYNNEI. CDR3 length: 15 residues. The trim removed 4 bases at V and 7 bases at J, leaving 10 bases unmatched. The CDR3 is CASSATSGYPWTQYF. CDR3 DNA sequence: TGTGCCAGCAGTGCGACTAGCGGATACCCCTGGACCCAGTACTTC.

This clone was detected many times. The chain employs TRBV9 and TRBJ1-3; no clear D gene. Germline V lookup: CDR1 SGDLS, CDR2 YYNGEE. Trimming removed 0 bases from V and 0 bases from J, with 7 bases in between. The length of the CDR3 is 15 residues. The CDR3 DNA follows: TGTGCCAGCAGCGTAGGAGGGTACTCTGGAAACACCATATATTTT. Translation: CASSVGGYSGNTIYF.

The rearrangement uses TRBV4-1 and TRBJ1-2, with 8 bases that match TRBD1. V dropped 5 bases and J dropped 4; count of bases not matched to a gene: 9. The V gene's germline CDR1 is MGHRA and CDR2 YSYEKL. The CDR3 totals 15 residues. The CDR3 reads CASSDHRGRVYGYTF. In DNA form, the CDR3 reads TGCGCCAGCAGCGATCACAGGGGGAGAGTCTATGGCTACACCTTC.

The V call is TRBV5-1, the J call TRBJ1-3; D remains ambiguous. Germline-derived CDR1 and CDR2 are SGHRS and YFSETQ. Deletions cut 4 bases from V and 2 bases from J, with 16 bases between. This CDR3 spans 16 amino acids. The DNA for the CDR3 is TGCGCCAGCAGCCGTATACCAGGCCAGGCTGGAAACACCATATATTTT. This encodes CASSRIPGQAGNTIYF.

The CDR3 region is CASGLTIGGVNTEAFF. In nucleotides, the CDR3 is TGTGCTAGTGGACTTACCATCGGCGGGGTGAACACTGAAGCTTTCTTT. This chain connects TRBV12-5 to TRBJ1-1; unclear D gene. The germline CDR1 and CDR2 sequences are LGHNT and FRNRAP. Trimming took off 6 bases at V and 0 bases at J, with 17 bases between the two ends. This CDR3 has 16 amino acids.

The sample holds one count of this clone. The rearrangement links TRBV28 to TRBJ2-4; the match to TRBD1 covers 9 bases. J was trimmed by 6 bases and V by 2 bases; bases with no gene match: 8. Germline CDR1 reads MDHEN; CDR2 reads SYDVKM. CDR3 size: 16 residues. The CDR3 nucleotides are TGTGCCAGCAGTTTACAGGGACAGGGCATGGGAAACATTCAGTACTTC. Translation: CASSLQGQGMGNIQYF.

This sequence joins TRBV27 and TRBJ2-2, with 7 bases fitting TRBD2. The V and J ends lost 2 bases and 5 bases, in that order; junction bases with no gene match: 5. The germline gives CDR1 MNHEY, CDR2 SMNVEV (reference sequence). CDR3 length: 15 residues. CDR3 in amino acids: CASSLLGGKTGELFF. DNA for the CDR3: TGTGCCAGCAGTTTACTCGGGGGGAAGACCGGGGAGCTGTTTTTT.

The chain links TRBV27 to TRBJ2-3; D gene ambiguous. The CDR3 totals 14 residues. From germline, CDR1 is MNHEY and CDR2 SMNVEV (reference sequence). The V and J ends lost 3 bases and 1 base respectively, with 8 bases between them. DNA for the CDR3: TGTGCCAGCAGTTTTAGTACTCGCACAGATACGCAGTATTTT. Translating gives CASSFSTRTDTQYF.

Only a few counts were recorded for this clone. The V and J genes are TRBV25-1 and TRBJ1-2; no clear D gene. CDR1 MGHDK and CDR2 SYGVNS come from the germline V gene. The CDR3 is 14 residues long. V gave up 2 bases and J gave up 4 bases, with 11 bases separating them. The CDR3 nucleotides are TGTGCCAGCAGTGAAGTGGTTCTAAGCTATGGCTACACCTTC. This codes for CASSEVVLSYGYTF.

V gene TRBV18 combines with J gene TRBJ2-1; 8 bases agree with TRBD1. Germline V gene sequence: CDR1 KGHSH, CDR2 LQKENI. Trimming took 2 bases from V and 1 from J; bases not matched to a gene: 4. The CDR3 has 16 residues. The CDR3 sequence: CASSPSGGASYNEQFF. The CDR3 region has the DNA TGTGCCAGCTCACCATCAGGGGGCGCTTCCTACAATGAGCAGTTCTTC.